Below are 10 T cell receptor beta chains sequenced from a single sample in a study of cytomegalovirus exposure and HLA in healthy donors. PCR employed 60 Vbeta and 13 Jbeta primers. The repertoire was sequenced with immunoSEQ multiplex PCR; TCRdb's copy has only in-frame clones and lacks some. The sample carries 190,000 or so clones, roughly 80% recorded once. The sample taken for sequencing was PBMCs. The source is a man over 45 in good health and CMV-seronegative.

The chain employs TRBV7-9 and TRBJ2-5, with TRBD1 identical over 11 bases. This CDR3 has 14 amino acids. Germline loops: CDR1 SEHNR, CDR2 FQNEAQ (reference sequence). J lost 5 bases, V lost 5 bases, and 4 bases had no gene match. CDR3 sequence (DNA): TGTGCCAGCAGCCGGACAGGGGGCCCGGAGACCCAGTACTTC. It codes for CASSRTGGPETQYF.

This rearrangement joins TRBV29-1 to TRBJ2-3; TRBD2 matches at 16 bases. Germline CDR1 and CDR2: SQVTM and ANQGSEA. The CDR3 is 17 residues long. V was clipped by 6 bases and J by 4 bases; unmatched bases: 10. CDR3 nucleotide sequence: TGCAGCGTGCCCGGGACTAGCGGGGGGGCCGCCCCAGATACGCAGTATTTT. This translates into CSVPGTSGGAAPDTQYF.

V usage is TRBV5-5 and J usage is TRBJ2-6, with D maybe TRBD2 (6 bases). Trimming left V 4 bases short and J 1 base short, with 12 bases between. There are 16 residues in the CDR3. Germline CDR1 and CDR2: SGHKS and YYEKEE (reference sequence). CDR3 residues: CASSRDFQSGANVLTF. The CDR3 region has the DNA TGTGCCAGCAGCCGGGACTTCCAGTCTGGGGCCAACGTCCTGACTTTC.

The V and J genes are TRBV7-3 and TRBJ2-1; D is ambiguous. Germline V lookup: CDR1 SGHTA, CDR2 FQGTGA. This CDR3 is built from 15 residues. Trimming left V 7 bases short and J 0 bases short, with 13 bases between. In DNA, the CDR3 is TGTGCCAGCAACCAAGGCGGAGCCTCCTACAATGAGCAGTTCTTC. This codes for CASNQGGASYNEQFF.

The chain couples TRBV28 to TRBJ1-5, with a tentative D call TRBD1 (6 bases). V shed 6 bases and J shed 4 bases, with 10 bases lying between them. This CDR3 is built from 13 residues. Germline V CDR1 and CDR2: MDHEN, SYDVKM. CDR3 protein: CASSRGGNQPQHF. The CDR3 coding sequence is TGTGCCAGCAGCAGGGGCGGTAATCAGCCCCAGCATTTT.

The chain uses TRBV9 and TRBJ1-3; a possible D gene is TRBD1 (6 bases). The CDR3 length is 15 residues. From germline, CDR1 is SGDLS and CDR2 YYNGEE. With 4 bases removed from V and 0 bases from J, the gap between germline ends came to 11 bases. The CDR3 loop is CASSRQGSSGNTIYF. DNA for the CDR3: TGTGCCAGCAGCCGCCAGGGGTCCTCTGGAAACACCATATATTTT.

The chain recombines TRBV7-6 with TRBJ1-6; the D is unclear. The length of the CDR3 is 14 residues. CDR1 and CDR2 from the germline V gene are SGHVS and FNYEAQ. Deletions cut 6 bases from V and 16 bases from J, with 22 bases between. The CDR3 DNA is TGTGCCAGCAGTTCGAGCGGTGTCAATGGGAGACTCCACTTT. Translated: CASSSSGVNGRLHF.

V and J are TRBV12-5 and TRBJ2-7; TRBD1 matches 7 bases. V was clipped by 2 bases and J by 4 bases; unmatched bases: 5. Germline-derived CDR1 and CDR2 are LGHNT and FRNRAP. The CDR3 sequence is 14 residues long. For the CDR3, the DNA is TGTGCTAGTGGTTTGTCCCCGACAGGGTACGAGCAGTACTTC. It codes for CASGLSPTGYEQYF. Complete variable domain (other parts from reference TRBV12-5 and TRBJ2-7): DARVTQTPRHKVTEMGQEVTMRCQPILGHNTVFWYRQTMMQGLELLAYFRNRAPLDDSGMPKDRFSAEMPDATLATLKIQPSEPRDSAVYFCASGLSPTGYEQYFGPGTRLTVT.

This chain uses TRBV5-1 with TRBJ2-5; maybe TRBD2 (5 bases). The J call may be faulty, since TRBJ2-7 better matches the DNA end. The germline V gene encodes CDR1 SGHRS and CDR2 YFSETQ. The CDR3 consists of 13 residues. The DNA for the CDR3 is TGCGCCAGCAGCTTGTTCGAGGGAGACGAGCAGTACTTC. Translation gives CASSLFEGDEQYF.

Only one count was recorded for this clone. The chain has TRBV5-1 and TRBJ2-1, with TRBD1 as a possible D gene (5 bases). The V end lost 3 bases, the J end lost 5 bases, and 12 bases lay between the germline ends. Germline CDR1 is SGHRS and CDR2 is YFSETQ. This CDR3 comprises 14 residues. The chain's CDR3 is CASSYHLGDNEQFF. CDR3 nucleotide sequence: TGCGCCAGCAGCTACCACCTAGGGGACAATGAGCAGTTCTTC.